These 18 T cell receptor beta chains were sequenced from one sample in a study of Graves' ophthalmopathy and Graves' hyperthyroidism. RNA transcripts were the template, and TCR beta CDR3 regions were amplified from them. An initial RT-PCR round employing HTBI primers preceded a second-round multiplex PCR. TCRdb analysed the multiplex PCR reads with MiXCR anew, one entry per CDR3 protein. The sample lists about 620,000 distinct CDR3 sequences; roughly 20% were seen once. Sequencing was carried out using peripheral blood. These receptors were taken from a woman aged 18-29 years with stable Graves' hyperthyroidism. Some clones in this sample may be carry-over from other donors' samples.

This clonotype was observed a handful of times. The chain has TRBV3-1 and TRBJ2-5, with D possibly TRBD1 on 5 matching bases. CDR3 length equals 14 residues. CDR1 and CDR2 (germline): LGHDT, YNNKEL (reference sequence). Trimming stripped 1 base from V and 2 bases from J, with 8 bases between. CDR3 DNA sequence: TGTGCCAGCAGCCAAGGGACACTTCAAGAGACCCAGTACTTC. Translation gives CASSQGTLQETQYF.

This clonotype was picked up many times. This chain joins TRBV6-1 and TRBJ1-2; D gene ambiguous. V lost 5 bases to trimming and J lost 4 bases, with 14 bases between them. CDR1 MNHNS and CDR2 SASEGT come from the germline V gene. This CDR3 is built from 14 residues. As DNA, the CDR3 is TGTGCCAGCAGTACGTCCGGTTTCCTCTATGGCTACACCTTC. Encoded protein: CASSTSGFLYGYTF.

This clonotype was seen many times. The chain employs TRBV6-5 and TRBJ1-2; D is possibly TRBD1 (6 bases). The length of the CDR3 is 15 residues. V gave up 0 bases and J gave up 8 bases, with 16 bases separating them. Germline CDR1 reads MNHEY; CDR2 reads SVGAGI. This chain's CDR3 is CASSYSRTGSSGYTF. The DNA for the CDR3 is TGTGCCAGCAGTTACTCGCGCACAGGGTCGAGCGGCTACACCTTC.

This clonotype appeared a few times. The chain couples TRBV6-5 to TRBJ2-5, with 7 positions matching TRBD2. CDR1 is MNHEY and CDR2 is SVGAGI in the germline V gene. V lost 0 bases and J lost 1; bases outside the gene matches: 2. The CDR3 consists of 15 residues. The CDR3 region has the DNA TGTGCCAGCAGTTACTCCGGGGGGACCCAAGAGACCCAGTACTTC. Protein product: CASSYSGGTQETQYF.

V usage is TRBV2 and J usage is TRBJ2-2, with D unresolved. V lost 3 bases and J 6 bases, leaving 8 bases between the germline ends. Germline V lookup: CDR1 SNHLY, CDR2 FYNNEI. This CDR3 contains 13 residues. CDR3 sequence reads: CASSEVKAGELFF. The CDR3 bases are TGTGCCAGCAGTGAGGTGAAAGCCGGGGAGCTGTTTTTT.

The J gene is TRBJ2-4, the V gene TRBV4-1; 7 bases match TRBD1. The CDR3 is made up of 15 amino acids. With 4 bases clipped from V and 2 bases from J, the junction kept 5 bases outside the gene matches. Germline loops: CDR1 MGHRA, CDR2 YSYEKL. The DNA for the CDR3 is TGCGCCAGCAGCCCGGGGACAGTGACCAAAAACATTCAGTACTTC. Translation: CASSPGTVTKNIQYF.

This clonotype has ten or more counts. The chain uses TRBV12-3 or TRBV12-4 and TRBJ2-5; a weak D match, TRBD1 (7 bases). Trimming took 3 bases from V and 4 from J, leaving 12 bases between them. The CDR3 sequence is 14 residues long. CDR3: CASSFGGGLETQYF. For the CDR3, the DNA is TGTGCCAGCAGTTTTGGAGGGGGCCTAGAGACCCAGTACTTC.

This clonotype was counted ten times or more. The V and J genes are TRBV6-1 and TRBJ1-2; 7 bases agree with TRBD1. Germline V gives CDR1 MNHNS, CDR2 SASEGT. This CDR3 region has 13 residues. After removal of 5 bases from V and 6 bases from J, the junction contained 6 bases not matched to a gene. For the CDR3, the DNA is TGTGCCAGCAGTAGAGACAGGGCCGATGGCTACACCTTC. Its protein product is CASSRDRADGYTF.

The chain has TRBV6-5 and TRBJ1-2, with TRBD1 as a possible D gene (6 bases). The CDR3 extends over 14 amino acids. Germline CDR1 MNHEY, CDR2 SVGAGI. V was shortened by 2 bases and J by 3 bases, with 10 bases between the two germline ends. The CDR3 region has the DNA TGTGCCAGCAGTTACGTCGGACAGTACTATGGCTACACCTTC. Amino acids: CASSYVGQYYGYTF.

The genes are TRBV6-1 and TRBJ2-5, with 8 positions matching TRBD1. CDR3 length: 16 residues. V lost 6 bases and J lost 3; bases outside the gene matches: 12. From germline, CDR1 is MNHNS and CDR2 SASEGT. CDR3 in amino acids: CASRERVQGVKETQYF. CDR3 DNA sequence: TGTGCCAGCAGAGAGAGAGTACAGGGGGTGAAAGAGACCCAGTACTTC.

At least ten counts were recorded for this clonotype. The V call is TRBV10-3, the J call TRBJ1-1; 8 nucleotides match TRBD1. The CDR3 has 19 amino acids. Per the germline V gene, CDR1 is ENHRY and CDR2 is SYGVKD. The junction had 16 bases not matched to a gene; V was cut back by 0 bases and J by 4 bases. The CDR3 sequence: CAISESTRTGWVLGTEAFF. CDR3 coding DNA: TGTGCCATCAGTGAGTCAACAAGGACAGGGTGGGTGTTGGGCACTGAAGCTTTCTTT.

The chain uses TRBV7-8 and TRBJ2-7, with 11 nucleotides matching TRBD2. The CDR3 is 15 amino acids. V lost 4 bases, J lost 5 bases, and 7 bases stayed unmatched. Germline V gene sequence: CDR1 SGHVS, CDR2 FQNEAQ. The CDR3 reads CASSSLAGGRNEQYF. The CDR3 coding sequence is TGTGCCAGCAGCTCCCTAGCGGGGGGAAGGAACGAGCAGTACTTC.

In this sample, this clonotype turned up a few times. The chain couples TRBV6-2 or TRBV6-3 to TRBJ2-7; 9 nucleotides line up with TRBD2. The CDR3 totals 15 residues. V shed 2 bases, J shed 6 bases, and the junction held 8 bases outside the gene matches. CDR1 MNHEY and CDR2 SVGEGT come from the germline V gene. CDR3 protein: CASSYGPAGGSEQYF. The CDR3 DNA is TGTGCCAGCAGTTACGGTCCAGCGGGAGGCTCCGAGCAGTACTTC.

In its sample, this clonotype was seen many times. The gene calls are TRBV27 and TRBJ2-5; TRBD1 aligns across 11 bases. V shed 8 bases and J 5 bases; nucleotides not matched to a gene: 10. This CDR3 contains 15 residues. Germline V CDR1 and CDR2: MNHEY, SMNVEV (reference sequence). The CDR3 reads CASPKRDRGSETQYF. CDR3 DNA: TGTGCCAGCCCTAAAAGGGACAGGGGGTCGGAGACCCAGTACTTC.

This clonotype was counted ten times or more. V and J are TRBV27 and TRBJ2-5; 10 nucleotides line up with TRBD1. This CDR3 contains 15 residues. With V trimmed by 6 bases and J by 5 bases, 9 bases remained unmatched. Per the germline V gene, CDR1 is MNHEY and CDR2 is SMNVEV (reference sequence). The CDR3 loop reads CASSMDRGTMETQYF. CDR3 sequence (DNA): TGTGCCAGCAGCATGGACAGGGGGACCATGGAGACCCAGTACTTC.

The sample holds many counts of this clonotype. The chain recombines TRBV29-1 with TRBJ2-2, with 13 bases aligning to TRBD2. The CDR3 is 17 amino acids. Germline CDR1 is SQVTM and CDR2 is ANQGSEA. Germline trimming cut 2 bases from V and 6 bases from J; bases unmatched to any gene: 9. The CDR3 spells CSVESGLAGAGAGELFF. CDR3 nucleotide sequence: TGCAGCGTTGAATCCGGACTAGCGGGAGCGGGAGCCGGGGAGCTGTTTTTT.

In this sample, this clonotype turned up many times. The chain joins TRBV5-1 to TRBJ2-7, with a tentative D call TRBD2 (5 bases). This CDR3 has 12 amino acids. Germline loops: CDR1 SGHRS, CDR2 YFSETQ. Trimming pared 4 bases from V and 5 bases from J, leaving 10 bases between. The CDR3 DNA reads TGCGCCAGCAGCACCTCCGGGGACGAGCAGTACTTC. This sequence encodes CASSTSGDEQYF. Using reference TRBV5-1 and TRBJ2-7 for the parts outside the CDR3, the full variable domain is KAGVTQTPRYLIKTRGQQVTLSCSPISGHRSVSWYQQTPGQGLQFLFEYFSETQRNKGNFPGRFSGRQFSNSRSEMNVSTLELGDSALYLCASSTSGDEQYFGPGTRLTVT.

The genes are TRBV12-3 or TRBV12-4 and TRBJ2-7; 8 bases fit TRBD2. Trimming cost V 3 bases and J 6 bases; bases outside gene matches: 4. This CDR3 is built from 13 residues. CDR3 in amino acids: CASSLGLVGEQYF. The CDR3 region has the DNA TGTGCCAGCAGTTTGGGACTAGTCGGCGAGCAGTACTTC.